Below, 18 T cell receptor beta chains from the same sample are listed, as sequenced in a study of cytomegalovirus exposure and HLA in healthy donors. Both 60 Vbeta primers and 13 Jbeta primers went into the PCR. Clones were sequenced by immunoSEQ multiplex PCR, and TCRdb holds only the in-frame ones, with some missing. The table has 100,000 to 150,000 clones, about 85% seen once. The sample comprised PBMCs. Source of these receptors: a man in his late teens or twenties in good health and CMV-seropositive.

This clone was seen more than once but under ten times. The rearrangement uses TRBV15 and TRBJ1-1; D unresolved. This CDR3 has 14 residues. V was shortened by 7 bases and J by 0 bases, with 12 bases between the two germline ends. Germline assignment: CDR1 LNHNV and CDR2 YYDKDF (reference sequence). The CDR3 nucleotides read TGTGCCACCACCCTAGATCCATTGAACACTGAAGCTTTCTTT. Protein sequence: CATTLDPLNTEAFF.

The chain links TRBV5-4 to TRBJ1-6; D ambiguous. Germline V gives CDR1 SGHNT, CDR2 YYREEE (reference sequence). This CDR3 contains 17 residues. V was clipped by 2 bases and J by 2 bases, with 14 bases between them. This CDR3 reads CASSFGEGRTYNSPLHF. CDR3 coding DNA: TGTGCCAGCAGCTTTGGGGAGGGAAGAACCTATAATTCACCCCTCCACTTT. Together with reference TRBV5-4 and TRBJ1-6, the CDR3 gives the full variable domain: ETGVTQSPTHLIKTRGQQVTLRCSSQSGHNTVSWYQQALGQGPQFIFQYYREEENGRGNFPPRFSGLQFPNYSSELNVNALELDDSALYLCASSFGEGRTYNSPLHFGNGTRLTVT.

The V call is TRBV29-1, the J call TRBJ2-1; D might be TRBD2 (6 bases). V gave up 4 bases and J gave up 1 base, with 14 bases separating them. Germline lookup yields CDR1 SQVTM and CDR2 ANQGSEA. The CDR3 totals 15 residues. The CDR3 nucleotides are TGCAGCGTTGTCGTCGGGAGTGGTTCCTACAATGAGCAGTTCTTC. Translated: CSVVVGSGSYNEQFF.

This clone has just one count. The V gene is TRBV27, the J gene TRBJ1-5; D gene ambiguous. The CDR3 is made up of 12 amino acids. V was shortened by 2 bases and J by 7 bases, with 6 bases between the two germline ends. Germline CDR1 reads MNHEY; CDR2 reads SMNVEV (reference sequence). In DNA form, the CDR3 reads TGTGCCAGCAGTTTAGCGGGCCAGCCCCAGCATTTT. Amino acid sequence: CASSLAGQPQHF.

The J gene is TRBJ1-1, the V gene TRBV2; possibly TRBD1 for D (6 bases). CDR1 and CDR2 from the germline V gene are SNHLY and FYNNEI. The CDR3 sequence is 13 residues long. V was shortened by 10 bases and J by 1 base, with 13 bases between the two germline ends. CDR3 in DNA: TGTGCCACCCCCGGGGGGCCGAACACTGAAGCTTTCTTT. This gives the protein CATPGGPNTEAFF.

This sequence joins TRBV19 and TRBJ2-2; no clear D gene. The V gene lost 6 bases and the J gene lost 6 bases, with 11 bases spanning the gap. Per germline, CDR1 LNHDA and CDR2 SQIVND (reference sequence). This CDR3 region has 13 residues. For the CDR3, the DNA is TGTGCCAGTAGCCCGTTCGTTTCCGGGGAGCTGTTTTTT. As protein: CASSPFVSGELFF.

This rearrangement joins TRBV27 to TRBJ1-5, with a tentative D call TRBD1 (5 bases). Germline V gene sequence: CDR1 MNHEY, CDR2 SMNVEV (reference sequence). There are 16 residues in the CDR3. Trimming left V 0 bases short and J 1 base short, with 10 bases between. CDR3 DNA sequence: TGTGCCAGCAGTTTATCTGCCCCAGGGAGCAATCAGCCCCAGCATTTT. Translation gives CASSLSAPGSNQPQHF.

The chain links TRBV4-2 to TRBJ2-5; D remains ambiguous. Looked up from germline, CDR1 is LGHNA and CDR2 is YNFKEQ. The CDR3 totals 16 residues. Trimming shortened V by 0 bases and J by 2 bases, and 13 bases separated the two germline ends. This CDR3 is CASSQDSQNRQETQYF. The CDR3 DNA sequence: TGTGCCAGCAGCCAAGACTCTCAGAACAGACAAGAGACCCAGTACTTC.

V gene TRBV7-2 combines with J gene TRBJ2-2; TRBD2 matches at 8 bases. The CDR3 consists of 13 residues. Unmatched junction bases numbered 3, after V lost 3 bases and J lost 9 bases. Germline assignment: CDR1 SGHTA and CDR2 FQGNSA. The CDR3 loop is CASSLERERELFF. The CDR3 region has the DNA TGTGCCAGCAGCTTGGAGCGGGAGAGGGAGCTGTTTTTT.

The V call is TRBV10-3, the J call TRBJ2-2; weak D call: TRBD2 (6 bases). Germline assignment: CDR1 ENHRY and CDR2 SYGVKD. Trimming removed 1 base at V and 4 bases at J, with 19 bases between. This CDR3 comprises 18 residues. The CDR3 nucleotides read TGTGCCATCAGTGAGTACGGGTGGGCCACCGGGAGCACCGGGGAGCTGTTTTTT. It yields the protein CAISEYGWATGSTGELFF.

This clone was seen just once. The chain couples TRBV29-1 to TRBJ1-1, with unresolved D. The CDR3 covers 13 residues. The germline CDR1 and CDR2 sequences are SQVTM and ANQGSEA. Trimming took off 1 base at V and 5 bases at J, with 11 bases between the two ends. The CDR3 DNA reads as TGCAGCGTTGAAGTGGAGGGAGGGACTGAAGCTTTCTTT. Translating gives CSVEVEGGTEAFF.

The chain combines TRBV5-1 with TRBJ2-7; a weak D match, TRBD2 (5 bases). Per germline, CDR1 SGHRS and CDR2 YFSETQ. V was shortened by 3 bases and J by 4 bases, with 11 bases between the two germline ends. The CDR3 has 13 residues. Written as DNA, the CDR3 is TGCGCCAGCAGCTCTAGCCCGGGGTACGAGCAGTACTTC. Translation: CASSSSPGYEQYF.

The CDR3 reads CASSLLGGTQPQHF. CDR3 sequence (DNA): TGCGCCAGCAGCTTGTTGGGAGGGACTCAGCCCCAGCATTTT. This chain joins TRBV5-1 and TRBJ1-5; tentative D call: TRBD1 (5 bases). CDR1 and CDR2 from the germline V gene are SGHRS and YFSETQ. The CDR3 runs 14 residues. V shed 1 base and J shed 6 bases, with 11 bases lying between them.

This clone showed up just a few times. V usage is TRBV7-9 and J usage is TRBJ2-5; TRBD2 agrees at 14 bases. With 4 bases clipped from V and 4 bases from J, the junction kept 5 bases outside the gene matches. This CDR3 is 16 amino acids long. CDR1 is SEHNR, CDR2 FQNEAQ, per germline (reference sequence). The CDR3 loop reads CASSWRGLAGAETQYF. In DNA form, the CDR3 reads TGTGCCAGCAGCTGGAGGGGACTAGCGGGAGCAGAGACCCAGTACTTC.

The chain is built from TRBV5-1 and TRBJ1-2; 8 bases map to TRBD1. Per the germline V gene, CDR1 is SGHRS and CDR2 is YFSETQ. The CDR3 is 13 amino acids. The junction had 1 base not matched to a gene; V was cut back by 0 bases and J by 6 bases. The CDR3 DNA is TGCGCCAGCAGCTTGGGACAGGGGAATGGCTACACCTTC. It is translated as CASSLGQGNGYTF.

J is TRBJ1-2 and V is TRBV5-6, with D perhaps matching TRBD1 (5 bases). Trimming left V 0 bases short and J 3 bases short, with 12 bases between. Germline V gene sequence: CDR1 SGHDT, CDR2 YYEEEE. CDR3 length equals 15 residues. CDR3 in DNA: TGTGCCAGCAGCTTGGTAGGGGAAGTCGACTATGGCTACACCTTC. This translates into CASSLVGEVDYGYTF. Variable domain in full (rest from reference TRBV5-6 and TRBJ1-2): DAGVTQSPTHLIKTRGQQVTLRCSPKSGHDTVSWYQQALGQGPQFIFQYYEEEERQRGNFPDRFSGHQFPNYSSELNVNALLLGDSALYLCASSLVGEVDYGYTFGSGTRLTVV.

This rearrangement joins TRBV5-1 to TRBJ2-1, with D unclear. This CDR3 spans 11 amino acids. Germline CDR1 is SGHRS and CDR2 is YFSETQ. Trimming took 7 bases from V and 8 from J, leaving 10 bases between them. CDR3 nucleotide sequence: TGCGCCAGCGGCTCCCTTGATGAGCAGTTCTTC. Encoded protein: CASGSLDEQFF.

The CDR3 nucleotides read TGTGCCAGTACGCAGACAGGGAACTATGGCTACACCTTC. It is translated as CASTQTGNYGYTF. This chain links TRBV19 with TRBJ1-2; 7 bases align to TRBD1. From germline, CDR1 is LNHDA and CDR2 SQIVND (reference sequence). CDR3 length equals 13 residues. Trimming at V came to 7 bases and at J to 2 bases, leaving 4 bases not matched to a gene.